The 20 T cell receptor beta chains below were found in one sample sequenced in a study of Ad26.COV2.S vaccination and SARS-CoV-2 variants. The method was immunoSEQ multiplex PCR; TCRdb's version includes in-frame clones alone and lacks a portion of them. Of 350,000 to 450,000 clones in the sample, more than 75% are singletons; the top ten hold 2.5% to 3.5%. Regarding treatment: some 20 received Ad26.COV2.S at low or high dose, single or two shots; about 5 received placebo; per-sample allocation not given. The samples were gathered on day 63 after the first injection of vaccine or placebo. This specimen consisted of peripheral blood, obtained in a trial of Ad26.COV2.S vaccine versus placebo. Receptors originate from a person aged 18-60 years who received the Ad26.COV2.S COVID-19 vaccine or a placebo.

CDR3: CASSLVNVNEYF. DNA for the CDR3: TGTGCCAGCAGCTTGGTAAACGTAAATGAGTACTTC. V and J are TRBV5-5 and TRBJ2-5; no definite D call. The CDR3 contains 12 residues. The V end was cut by 0 bases, the J end by 12 bases, with 12 bases between. Per germline, CDR1 SGHKS and CDR2 YYEKEE (reference sequence).

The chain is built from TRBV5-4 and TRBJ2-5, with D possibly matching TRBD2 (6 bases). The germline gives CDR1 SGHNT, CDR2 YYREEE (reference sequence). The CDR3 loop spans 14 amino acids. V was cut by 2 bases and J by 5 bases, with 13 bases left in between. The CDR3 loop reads CASSFSSGGETQYF. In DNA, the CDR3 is TGTGCCAGCAGCTTCAGTAGCGGCGGGGAGACCCAGTACTTC.

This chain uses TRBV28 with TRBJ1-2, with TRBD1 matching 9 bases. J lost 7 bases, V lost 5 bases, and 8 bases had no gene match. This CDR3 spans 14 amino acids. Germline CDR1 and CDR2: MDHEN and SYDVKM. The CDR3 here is CASSTQTGGGGYTF. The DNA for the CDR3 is TGTGCCAGCAGTACCCAGACAGGGGGAGGTGGCTACACCTTC.

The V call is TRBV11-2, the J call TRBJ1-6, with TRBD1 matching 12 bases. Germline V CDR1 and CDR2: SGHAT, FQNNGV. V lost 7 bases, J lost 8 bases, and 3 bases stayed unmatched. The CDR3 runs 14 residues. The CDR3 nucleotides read TGTGCCAGCATCCGGGACAGGGGGCATTCACCCCTCCACTTT. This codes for CASIRDRGHSPLHF.

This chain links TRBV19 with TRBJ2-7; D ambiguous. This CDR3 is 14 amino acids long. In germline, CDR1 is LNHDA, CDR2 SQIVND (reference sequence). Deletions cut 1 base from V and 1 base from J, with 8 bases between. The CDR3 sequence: CASSIAGNSYEQYF. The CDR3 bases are TGTGCCAGTAGTATAGCTGGCAATTCCTACGAGCAGTACTTC.

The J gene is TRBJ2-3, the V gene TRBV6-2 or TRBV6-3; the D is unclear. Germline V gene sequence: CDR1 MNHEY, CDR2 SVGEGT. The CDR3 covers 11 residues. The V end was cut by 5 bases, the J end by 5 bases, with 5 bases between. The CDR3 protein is CASSVGDTQYF. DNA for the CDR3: TGTGCCAGCAGTGTGGGAGATACGCAGTATTTT.

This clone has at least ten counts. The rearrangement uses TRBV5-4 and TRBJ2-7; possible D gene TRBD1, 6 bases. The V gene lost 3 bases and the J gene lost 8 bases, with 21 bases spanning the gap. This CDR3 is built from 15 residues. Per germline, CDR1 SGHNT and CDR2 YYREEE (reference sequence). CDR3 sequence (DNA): TGTGCCAGCAGCTCCCTCTTAGAGGGTAGGGACAAGCAGTACTTC. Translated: CASSSLLEGRDKQYF.

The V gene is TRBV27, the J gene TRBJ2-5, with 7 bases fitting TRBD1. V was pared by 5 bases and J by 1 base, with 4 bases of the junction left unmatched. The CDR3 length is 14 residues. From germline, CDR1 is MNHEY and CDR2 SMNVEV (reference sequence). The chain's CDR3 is CASSAQGLQETQYF. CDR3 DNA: TGTGCCAGCAGTGCACAGGGGCTCCAAGAGACCCAGTACTTC.

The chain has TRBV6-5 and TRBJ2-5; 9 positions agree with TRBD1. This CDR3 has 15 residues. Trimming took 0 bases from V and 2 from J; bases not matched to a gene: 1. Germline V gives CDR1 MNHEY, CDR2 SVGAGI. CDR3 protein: CASSYSTGGQETQYF. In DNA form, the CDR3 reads TGTGCCAGCAGTTACTCGACAGGGGGACAAGAGACCCAGTACTTC.

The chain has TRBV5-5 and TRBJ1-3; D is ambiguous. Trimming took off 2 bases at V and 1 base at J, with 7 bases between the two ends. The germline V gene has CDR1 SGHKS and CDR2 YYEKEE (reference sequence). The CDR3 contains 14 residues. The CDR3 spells CASSLGWSGNTIYF. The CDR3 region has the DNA TGTGCCAGCAGCTTAGGGTGGTCTGGAAACACCATATATTTT.

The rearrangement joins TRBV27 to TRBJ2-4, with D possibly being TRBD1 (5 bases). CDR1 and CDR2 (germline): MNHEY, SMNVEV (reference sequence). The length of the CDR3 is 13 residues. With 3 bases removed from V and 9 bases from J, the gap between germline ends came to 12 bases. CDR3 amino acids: CASSLGQLGIQYF. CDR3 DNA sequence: TGTGCCAGCAGTTTGGGGCAGCTCGGCATTCAGTACTTC.

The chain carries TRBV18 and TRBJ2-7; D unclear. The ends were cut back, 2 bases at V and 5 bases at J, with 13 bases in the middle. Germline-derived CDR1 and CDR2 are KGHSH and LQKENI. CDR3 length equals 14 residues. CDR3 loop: CASSPWLGINEQYF. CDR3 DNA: TGTGCCAGCTCACCATGGCTGGGGATCAACGAGCAGTACTTC.

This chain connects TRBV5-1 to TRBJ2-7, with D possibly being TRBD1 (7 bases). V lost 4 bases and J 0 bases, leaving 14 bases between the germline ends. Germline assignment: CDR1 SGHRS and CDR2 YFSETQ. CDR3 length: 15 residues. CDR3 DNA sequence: TGCGCCAGCAGCGGAGGGGCAGGGGGCTCCTACGAGCAGTACTTC. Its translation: CASSGGAGGSYEQYF. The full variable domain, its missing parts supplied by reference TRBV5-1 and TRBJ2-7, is KAGVTQTPRYLIKTRGQQVTLSCSPISGHRSVSWYQQTPGQGLQFLFEYFSETQRNKGNFPGRFSGRQFSNSRSEMNVSTLELGDSALYLCASSGGAGGSYEQYFGPGTRLTVT.

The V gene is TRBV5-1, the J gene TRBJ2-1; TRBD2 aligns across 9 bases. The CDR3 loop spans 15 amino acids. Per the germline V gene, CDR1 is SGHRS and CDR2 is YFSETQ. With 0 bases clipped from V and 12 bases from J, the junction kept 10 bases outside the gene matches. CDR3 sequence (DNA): TGCGCCAGCAGCTTGGCCGGGGTAGCGGGGGCGGCGCAGTTCTTC. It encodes CASSLAGVAGAAQFF. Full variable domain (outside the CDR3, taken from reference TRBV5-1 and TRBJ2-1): KAGVTQTPRYLIKTRGQQVTLSCSPISGHRSVSWYQQTPGQGLQFLFEYFSETQRNKGNFPGRFSGRQFSNSRSEMNVSTLELGDSALYLCASSLAGVAGAAQFFGPGTRLTVL.

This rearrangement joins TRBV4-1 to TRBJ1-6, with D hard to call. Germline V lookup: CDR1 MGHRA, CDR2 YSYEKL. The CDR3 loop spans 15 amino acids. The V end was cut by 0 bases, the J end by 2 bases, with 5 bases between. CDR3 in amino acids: CASSQDGPYNSPLHF. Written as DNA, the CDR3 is TGCGCCAGCAGCCAAGATGGGCCCTATAATTCACCCCTCCACTTT.

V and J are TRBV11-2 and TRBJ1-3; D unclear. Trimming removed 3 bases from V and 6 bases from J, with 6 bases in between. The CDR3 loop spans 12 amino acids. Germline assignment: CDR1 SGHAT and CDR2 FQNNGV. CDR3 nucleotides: TGTGCCAGCAGCTTTCATCCAAACACCATATATTTT. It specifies CASSFHPNTIYF.

CDR3 in amino acids: CASSPGHRGYEQYF. The DNA of the CDR3 is TGTGCCAGCAGCCCGGGACACCGTGGCTACGAGCAGTACTTC. The V gene is TRBV5-4, the J gene TRBJ2-7; D possibly corresponds to TRBD1 (6 bases). Germline values: CDR1 SGHNT, CDR2 YYREEE (reference sequence). V was trimmed by 4 bases and J by 3 bases, leaving 14 bases between them. The CDR3 spans 14 residues.

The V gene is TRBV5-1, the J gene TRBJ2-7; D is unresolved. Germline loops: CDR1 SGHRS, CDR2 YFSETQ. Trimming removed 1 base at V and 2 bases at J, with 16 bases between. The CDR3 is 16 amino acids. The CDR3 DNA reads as TGCGCCAGCAGCTTGAGTGTTCAAACTGGGGCCTACGAGCAGTACTTC. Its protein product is CASSLSVQTGAYEQYF.

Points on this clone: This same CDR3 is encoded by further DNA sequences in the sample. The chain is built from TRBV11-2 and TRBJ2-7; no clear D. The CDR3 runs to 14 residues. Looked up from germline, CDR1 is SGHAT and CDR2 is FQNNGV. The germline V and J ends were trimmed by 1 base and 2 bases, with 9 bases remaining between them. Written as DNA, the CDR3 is TGTGCCAGCAGCTTAGGGGGATCTACCTACGAGCAGTACTTC. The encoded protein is CASSLGGSTYEQYF.

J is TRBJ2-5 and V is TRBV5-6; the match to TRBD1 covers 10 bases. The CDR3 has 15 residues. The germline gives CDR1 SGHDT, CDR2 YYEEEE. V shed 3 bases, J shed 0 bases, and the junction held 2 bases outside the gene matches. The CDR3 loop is CASSWGTGDQETQYF. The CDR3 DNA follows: TGTGCCAGCAGCTGGGGGACAGGGGACCAAGAGACCCAGTACTTC.